The sequence of this T cell receptor beta chain was determined in a study of T-cell reconstitution after alpha-beta-depleted transplantation in children. Molecular barcoding with unique molecular identifiers was used for the TCRbeta library. MiXCR, run by TCRdb on the PCR reads, gives a single entry per CDR3 protein. Here the sample spans 450,000 to 600,000 distinct CDR3 sequences, around 16% being singletons. The specimen was PBMCs from the stem cell graft donor, collected from the stem cell graft. This TCR came from a human donor who donated a stem cell graft to a child with acute lymphoblastic leukemia.

The chain's CDR3 is CASSFRAGDNEQFF. The CDR3 DNA is TGCGCCAGCAGCTTCCGGGCTGGGGACAATGAGCAGTTCTTC. The chain links TRBV5-1 to TRBJ2-1; no firm D call. This CDR3 spans 14 amino acids. CDR1 and CDR2 (germline): SGHRS, YFSETQ. The V and J ends lost 2 bases and 5 bases respectively, with 11 bases between them.